Presented here are 8 T cell receptor beta chains from one specimen sequenced in a study of blood T cells in healthy people across ages (dated by TCRdb to about 2015). The library was made by 5' RACE. The data were produced on an Illumina HiSeq 2500. A second roughly 6 to 12 cycle PCR used a sample-barcoded 5' primer and a J-beta primer mix. The raw public reads went through TCRdb reprocessing: fastp at Q25, MiXCR clone calling, in-frame beta chains kept. Records with the same CDR3 protein are collapsed into one entry carrying the most frequent genes and DNA. Present in this sample are 550,000 to 800,000 distinct CDR3 sequences, about 32% of which were seen just once. The top ten clonotypes cover about 16% of the sample. Sequenced: blood. Every receptor here comes from a woman older than 75 in good health. Donor details come from another sample of the same person, matched by shared clones.

The chain employs TRBV6-5 and TRBJ1-6, with TRBD1 as a possible D gene (5 bases). The CDR3 sequence is 15 residues long. V was cut by 0 bases and J by 6 bases, with 9 bases left in between. The germline V gene has CDR1 MNHEY and CDR2 SVGAGI. Here the CDR3 reads CASSYSQASNSPLHF. CDR3 nucleotides: TGTGCCAGCAGTTACTCACAGGCTAGTAATTCACCCCTCCACTTT.

V and J are TRBV10-3 and TRBJ2-7; perhaps TRBD1 as D (6 bases). Germline V gene lookup returns CDR1 ENHRY and CDR2 SYGVKD. The CDR3 consists of 13 residues. V was cut by 11 bases and J by 2 bases, with 16 bases left in between. CDR3 DNA sequence: TGTGCCTCCACCCAGGGGTCTCCCTACGAGCAGTACTTC. Protein sequence: CASTQGSPYEQYF.

The chain has TRBV7-8 and TRBJ2-1; D perhaps matches TRBD2 (6 bases). V gave up 4 bases and J gave up 5 bases, with 24 bases separating them. The CDR3 totals 18 residues. CDR1 SGHVS and CDR2 FQNEAQ come from the germline V gene. The CDR3 DNA follows: TGTGCCAGCAGCTCCTCCGCGGGGCGGGATTACCCTAACAATGAGCAGTTCTTC. It encodes CASSSSAGRDYPNNEQFF.

This clonotype was picked up many times. The chain recombines TRBV7-2 with TRBJ2-1; possibly TRBD2 for D (5 bases). Per the germline V gene, CDR1 is SGHTA and CDR2 is FQGNSA. V was shortened by 2 bases and J by 4 bases, with 15 bases between the two germline ends. The length of the CDR3 is 16 residues. CDR3 DNA: TGTGCCAGCAGCTTACTAGCCGCCGCGACTTACAATGAGCAGTTCTTC. Protein sequence: CASSLLAAATYNEQFF.

This clonotype was detected only a few times. The V gene is TRBV7-2, the J gene TRBJ1-5; D is ambiguous. Germline V gene data show CDR1 as SGHTA and CDR2 as FQGNSA. CDR3 length equals 13 residues. Trimming removed 5 bases at V and 3 bases at J, with 8 bases between. CDR3 sequence reads: CASSGSLNQPQHF. Here the CDR3 DNA reads TGTGCCAGCAGCGGAAGCCTCAATCAGCCCCAGCATTTT.

This clonotype was seen a handful of times. A read error may explain this, as a much larger clone is one base away. The chain joins TRBV25-1 to TRBJ2-5, with D uncertain. This CDR3 region has 12 residues. Germline loops: CDR1 MGHDK, CDR2 SYGVNS. The V and J ends lost 5 bases and 0 bases respectively, with 4 bases between them. The CDR3: CASSSDQETQYF. The DNA of the CDR3 is TGTGCCAGCAGTAGCGACCAAGAGACCCAGTACTTC. Variable domain in full (rest from reference TRBV25-1 and TRBJ2-5): EADIYQTPRYLVIGTGKKITLECSQTMGHDKMYWYQQDPGMELHLIHYSYGVNSTEKGDLSSESTVSRIRTEHFPLTLESARPSHTSQYLCASSSDQETQYFGPGTRLLVL.

With regard to this clonotype: One junction end disagrees with the germline gene, perhaps due to a read error. The chain uses TRBV20-1 and TRBJ2-5; possibly TRBD1 or TRBD2 for D (5 bases each). Per germline, CDR1 DFQATT and CDR2 SNEGSKA (reference sequence). This CDR3 has 15 residues. The CDR3 DNA reads TGCAGTGCTAGTAGGGTGGGGGAGCAGTTGGAGACCCAGTATTTC. It yields the protein CSASRVGEQLETQYF.

This clonotype was counted many times. The J gene is TRBJ2-1, the V gene TRBV15; tentatively, D is TRBD2 (5 bases). In germline, CDR1 is LNHNV, CDR2 YYDKDF (reference sequence). The CDR3 totals 12 residues. V lost 0 bases and J 12 bases, leaving 9 bases between the germline ends. The CDR3 is CATSRDVGRQFF. The CDR3 nucleotides are TGTGCCACCAGCAGAGATGTAGGGAGGCAGTTCTTC.